This TCR beta chain was found in a study of long-term antiretroviral therapy in people with HIV. V shed 0 bases and J shed 6 bases, with 16 bases lying between them. The CDR3 length is 15 residues. The germline CDR1 and CDR2 sequences are SGHNT and YYREEE (reference sequence). At survey level, the immunoSEQ assay was run in its v3.0 version. The repertoire was sequenced with immunoSEQ multiplex PCR; TCRdb's copy has only in-frame clones and lacks some. The repertoire consists of 7,400 or so clones, with about 74% occurring once and the leading ten covering about 15%. General study results and limits: The range of CDR3 lengths in HIV repertoires proved narrower than that found in controls.

As for this clone: Its antigen is undetermined.

The receptor was derived from a man between 40 and 49 years old with HIV. The chain is built from TRBV5-4 and TRBJ2-7; D is perhaps TRBD1 (5 bases). The sequences come from unsorted PBMCs, collected 0.9 years before starting antiretroviral therapy. The CDR3 region has the DNA TGTGCCAGCAGCTTGGGGACAAGGGCTGGAATCGAGCAGTACTTC. Translating gives CASSLGTRAGIEQYF.